The 20 T cell receptor beta chains in this list originate from one sample, sequenced in a study of OX40 agonist ivuxolimab in advanced cancers. Using immunoSEQ multiplex PCR, the repertoire was profiled, and TCRdb retains in-frame clones only, with some absent. The repertoire holds 20,000 to 25,000 clones, with 70% to 90% as singletons. The sample in question was CD4+ or CD8+ T cells sorted from blood, obtained in a trial of the OX40 agonist ivuxolimab. These receptors were obtained from an adult with an advanced solid tumor such as melanoma, head and neck, liver or kidney cancer.

V gene TRBV28 combines with J gene TRBJ2-7; D call uncertain. The CDR3 runs 11 residues. V dropped 6 bases and J dropped 3 bases, with 6 bases sitting between them. Germline CDR1 reads MDHEN; CDR2 reads SYDVKM. The chain's CDR3 is CASSKNYEQYF. For the CDR3, the DNA is TGTGCCAGCAGCAAAAACTACGAGCAGTACTTC. Based on the CDR3 plus reference TRBV28 and TRBJ2-7, the full variable domain is DVKVTQSSRYLVKRTGEKVFLECVQDMDHENMFWYRQDPGLGLRLIYFSYDVKMKEKGDIPEGYSVSREKKERFSLILESASTNQTSMYLCASSKNYEQYFGPGTRLTVT.

Concerning this clone: Lacking the conserved final phenylalanine or tryptophan, this CDR3 likely reflects a read error. Because the CDR3's place on the DNA is in doubt, the DNA is left out and the CDR3 is given as listed by TCRdb. The chain links TRBV7-9 to TRBJ1-5. Germline CDR1 is SEHNR and CDR2 is FQNEAQ (reference sequence). The CDR3 is 10 amino acids in total, end residues counted. CDR3 protein: CASSLTEALK.

The chain carries TRBV5-1 and TRBJ2-2; possibly TRBD2 for D (6 bases). Deletions cut 0 bases from V and 3 bases from J, with 18 bases between. The germline V gene has CDR1 SGHRS and CDR2 YFSETQ. The CDR3 totals 18 residues. CDR3 in amino acids: CASSLGAGQGSDTGELFF. CDR3 in DNA: TGCGCCAGCAGCTTGGGGGCGGGGCAGGGATCGGACACCGGGGAGCTGTTTTTT.

This clone was seen just once. This chain links TRBV9 with TRBJ1-2; 10 positions match TRBD1. V lost 5 bases, J lost 3 bases, and 13 bases stayed unmatched. This CDR3 spans 17 amino acids. Germline CDR1 and CDR2: SGDLS and YYNGEE. The CDR3 DNA is TGTGCCAGCAGTGACCCGACAGGGGGCCATAGGGACTATGGCTACACCTTC. Translating gives CASSDPTGGHRDYGYTF.

As to this clone: Compared with germline, one end of the junction differs, possibly owing to a read error. CDR3: CASAGQAPGLFF. In nucleotides, the CDR3 is TGTGCCAGCGCTGGACAGGCTCCGGGATTGTTCTTC. This chain connects TRBV14 to TRBJ1-2, with 7 nucleotides matching TRBD1. CDR1 SGHDN and CDR2 FVKESK come from the germline V gene. There are 12 residues in the CDR3.

This clone turned up a few times. This chain links TRBV7-8 with TRBJ1-3; D gene uncertain. This CDR3 comprises 17 residues. V was clipped by 6 bases and J by 0 bases, with 18 bases between them. In germline, CDR1 is SGHVS, CDR2 FQNEAQ. CDR3 sequence reads: CASSSEGGRTSGNTIYF. DNA for the CDR3: TGTGCCAGCAGTTCCGAGGGAGGGCGAACCTCTGGAAACACCATATATTTT.

The chain has TRBV4-1 and TRBJ2-3; D call uncertain. The CDR3 runs to 15 residues. Trimming pared 1 base from V and 3 bases from J, leaving 11 bases between. The germline V gene encodes CDR1 MGHRA and CDR2 YSYEKL. The CDR3 nucleotides are TGCGCCAGCAGCCAAGGACCCGGAGCTACAGATACGCAGTATTTT. This sequence encodes CASSQGPGATDTQYF.

V usage is TRBV7-9 and J usage is TRBJ2-7; the D is unclear. Germline V gene data show CDR1 as SEHNR and CDR2 as FQNEAQ (reference sequence). The CDR3 length is 13 residues. Trimming took off 8 bases at V and 4 bases at J, with 15 bases between the two ends. CDR3 residues: CASQLPEIYEQYF. The CDR3 bases are TGTGCCAGCCAACTACCCGAAATTTACGAGCAGTACTTC. The complete variable domain, with remaining parts taken from reference TRBV7-9 and TRBJ2-7, reads DTGVSQNPRHKITKRGQNVTFRCDPISEHNRLYWYRQTLGQGPEFLTYFQNEAQLEKSRLLSDRFSAERPKGSFSTLEIQRTEQGDSAMYLCASQLPEIYEQYFGPGTRLTVT.

This chain connects TRBV19 to TRBJ1-4; D unclear. The V gene lost 6 bases and the J gene lost 8 bases, with 13 bases spanning the gap. CDR1 and CDR2 from the germline V gene are LNHDA and SQIVND (reference sequence). The CDR3 loop spans 13 amino acids. This chain's CDR3 is CASSPGRREKLFF. Written as DNA, the CDR3 is TGTGCCAGTAGCCCCGGGAGAAGGGAAAAACTGTTTTTT.

The gene calls are TRBV2 and TRBJ2-5, with unresolved D. The V and J ends lost 2 bases and 5 bases respectively, with 9 bases between them. Germline V gene data show CDR1 as SNHLY and CDR2 as FYNNEI. There are 13 residues in the CDR3. CDR3 loop: CASSEKSSETQYF. The DNA for the CDR3 is TGTGCCAGCAGTGAAAAGTCGTCGGAGACCCAGTACTTC.

CDR3 sequence: CASSEGRGRRQPQHF. The CDR3, as DNA: TGCGCCAGCAGTGAGGGCAGGGGGAGACGGCAGCCCCAGCATTTT. V gene TRBV10-2 combines with J gene TRBJ1-5; 7 nucleotides match TRBD1. Germline values: CDR1 WSHSY, CDR2 SAAADI. V lost 2 bases, J lost 7 bases, and 8 bases stayed unmatched. The CDR3 consists of 15 residues.

The table lists this clone with a few counts. This sequence joins TRBV12-5 and TRBJ2-1; D not resolved. Germline V CDR1 and CDR2: LGHNT, FRNRAP. This CDR3 is 11 amino acids long. Trimming shortened V by 0 bases and J by 11 bases, and 5 bases separated the two germline ends. CDR3 DNA: TGTGCTAGTGGTTTGGTAGGTCAGCAGTTCTTC. Encoded protein: CASGLVGQQFF.

This chain links TRBV14 with TRBJ1-1; 8 nucleotides match TRBD1. CDR1 SGHDN and CDR2 FVKESK come from the germline V gene. The CDR3 is 15 amino acids. J lost 1 base, V lost 4 bases, and 5 bases had no gene match. The CDR3: CASSPFGQGNTEAFF. The CDR3 nucleotides are TGTGCCAGCAGCCCCTTCGGACAGGGGAACACTGAAGCTTTCTTT.

The chain recombines TRBV9 with TRBJ2-7, with 12 bases aligning to TRBD1. Germline lookup yields CDR1 SGDLS and CDR2 YYNGEE. The CDR3 covers 14 residues. J lost 6 bases, V lost 3 bases, and 4 bases had no gene match. The DNA for the CDR3 is TGTGCCAGCAGCGCCGGGACAGGGGGCTCCGAGCAGTACTTC. It codes for CASSAGTGGSEQYF.

This clone is a singleton in its sample. The chain combines TRBV6-5 with TRBJ1-2; the match to TRBD1 covers 8 bases. Germline V gene sequence: CDR1 MNHEY, CDR2 SVGAGI. This CDR3 is built from 12 residues. The J segment lost 9 bases and the V segment lost 5 bases, leaving 5 bases of the junction unmatched. The CDR3 loop reads CASSAGGLSYTF. In DNA, the CDR3 is TGTGCCAGCAGTGCAGGGGGCCTGAGCTACACCTTC.

V usage is TRBV6-5 and J usage is TRBJ1-4, with D maybe TRBD1 (5 bases). Per germline, CDR1 MNHEY and CDR2 SVGAGI. This CDR3 contains 15 residues. The ends were cut back, 6 bases at V and 3 bases at J, with 14 bases in the middle. As DNA, the CDR3 is TGTGCCAGCAGCAGCCAGCAGGGCTCTAATGAAAAACTGTTTTTT. Translated: CASSSQQGSNEKLFF.

The chain links TRBV9 to TRBJ2-7; 8 bases map to TRBD2. Germline values: CDR1 SGDLS, CDR2 YYNGEE. The CDR3 consists of 14 residues. V lost 0 bases, J lost 6 bases, and 5 bases stayed unmatched. Here the CDR3 reads CASSVGTSFVEQYF. CDR3 DNA: TGTGCCAGCAGCGTAGGGACTAGCTTTGTCGAGCAGTACTTC.

The V call is TRBV30, the J call TRBJ2-7; maybe TRBD2 (6 bases). The V gene lost 0 bases and the J gene lost 6 bases, with 6 bases spanning the gap. In germline, CDR1 is GTSNPN, CDR2 SVGIG (reference sequence). The CDR3 covers 11 residues. The CDR3 sequence: CAWSVAGEQYF. The DNA of the CDR3 is TGTGCCTGGAGTGTAGCGGGCGAGCAGTACTTC.

The J gene is TRBJ2-7, the V gene TRBV7-9; TRBD1 matches at 11 bases. The CDR3 consists of 13 residues. The V gene's germline CDR1 is SEHNR and CDR2 FQNEAQ (reference sequence). V lost 11 bases and J lost 5; bases outside the gene matches: 8. CDR3 bases: TGTGCCGGTTGGACAGGGGGCGAAGACGAGCAGTACTTC. It encodes CAGWTGGEDEQYF. The whole variable domain, filled in from reference TRBV7-9 and TRBJ2-7, reads DTGVSQNPRHKITKRGQNVTFRCDPISEHNRLYWYRQTLGQGPEFLTYFQNEAQLEKSRLLSDRFSAERPKGSFSTLEIQRTEQGDSAMYLCAGWTGGEDEQYFGPGTRLTVT.

The chain links TRBV7-9 to TRBJ1-6, with a tentative D call TRBD1 (5 bases). The CDR3 is made up of 15 amino acids. The V gene's germline CDR1 is SEHNR and CDR2 FQNEAQ (reference sequence). Trimming shortened V by 3 bases and J by 5 bases, and 11 bases separated the two germline ends. The CDR3 DNA is TGTGCCAGCAGCTTTGCAGGGTTTCATAATTCACCCCTCCACTTT. Translating gives CASSFAGFHNSPLHF.